Each of the 31 T cell receptor beta chains below was sequenced from the same sample in a study of cytomegalovirus exposure and HLA in healthy donors. 60 Vbeta and 13 Jbeta primers were used in PCR. Clones were sequenced by immunoSEQ multiplex PCR, and TCRdb holds only the in-frame ones, with some missing. Here the sample spans roughly 90,000 clones, about 88% being singletons. Sequencing was performed on PBMCs. The receptor set was obtained from a man aged 18 to 29 in good health and CMV-seronegative.

Worth noting for this clone: A read error may account for a junction end that differs from germline. The chain employs TRBV5-1 and TRBJ2-5; a weak D match, TRBD2 (6 bases). The CDR3 loop spans 14 amino acids. Germline CDR1 and CDR2: SGHRS and YFSETQ. CDR3 in DNA: TGCGCCAGTAGCTACTTCGGCGGGACAGAGACCCAGTACTTC. Encoded protein: CASSYFGGTETQYF.

This clone was seen a single time. The chain recombines TRBV7-9 with TRBJ1-5; D is ambiguous. The CDR3 length is 14 residues. The V end lost 1 base, the J end lost 2 bases, and 6 bases lay between the germline ends. CDR1 SEHNR and CDR2 FQNEAQ come from the germline V gene (reference sequence). The CDR3 spells CASSLGSGNQPQHF. The CDR3 region has the DNA TGTGCCAGCAGCTTAGGCTCAGGCAATCAGCCCCAGCATTTT.

J is TRBJ1-1 and V is TRBV25-1; D is undetermined. Germline lookup yields CDR1 MGHDK and CDR2 SYGVNS. V was trimmed by 3 bases and J by 0 bases, leaving 8 bases between them. The CDR3 runs 14 residues. The CDR3 DNA reads TGTGCCAGCAGTGAGCTCCCTATGAACACTGAAGCTTTCTTT. Translated: CASSELPMNTEAFF.

This rearrangement joins TRBV5-1 to TRBJ2-1; maybe TRBD2 (5 bases). The CDR3 covers 15 residues. Germline CDR1 reads SGHRS; CDR2 reads YFSETQ. The ends were cut back, 0 bases at V and 7 bases at J, with 14 bases in the middle. The CDR3 sequence: CASSLASGLTNEQFF. The CDR3 coding sequence is TGCGCCAGCAGCTTGGCCAGCGGTCTCACGAATGAGCAGTTCTTC.

The gene calls are TRBV4-1 and TRBJ2-1, with 14 bases that match TRBD2. Trimming took 3 bases from V and 7 from J; bases not matched to a gene: 8. This CDR3 has 17 amino acids. Germline CDR1 MGHRA, CDR2 YSYEKL. CDR3 in DNA: TGCGCCAGCAGCCATTATTCCGGGACTAGCGGGAGAAATGAGCAGTTCTTC. It yields the protein CASSHYSGTSGRNEQFF.

This sequence joins TRBV9 and TRBJ2-7, with 10 positions matching TRBD1. Germline V CDR1 and CDR2: SGDLS, YYNGEE. The V segment lost 4 bases and the J segment 0 bases; nucleotides outside the gene matches: 4. CDR3 length equals 15 residues. CDR3 in DNA: TGTGCCAGCAGCCCCGGGACAGGGGCCTCCTACGAGCAGTACTTC. Translated, it gives CASSPGTGASYEQYF.

The V call is TRBV19, the J call TRBJ1-4; 8 positions match TRBD1. The germline CDR1 and CDR2 sequences are LNHDA and SQIVND (reference sequence). The CDR3 has 23 residues. Losses at the gene ends were 7 bases for V and 0 bases for J; bases not matched to a gene: 28. CDR3 DNA sequence: TGTGCCAGTATGGGGTCACCGGGGGACAGGAGATTTTCCAAGGGCGCAACTAATGAAAAACTGTTTTTT. It specifies CASMGSPGDRRFSKGATNEKLFF.

The chain uses TRBV5-1 and TRBJ2-1; 10 bases line up with TRBD2. Germline V CDR1 and CDR2: SGHRS, YFSETQ. The CDR3 extends over 14 amino acids. J gave up 3 bases and V 5 bases, and 2 bases lay outside the gene matches. Here the CDR3 reads CASRASGSYNEQFF. The CDR3 nucleotides are TGCGCCAGCAGGGCTAGCGGGAGCTACAATGAGCAGTTCTTC.

The chain recombines TRBV21-1 with TRBJ2-3; the table's TRBD2 call for D was not verified on the DNA. TRBV21-1 counts as a pseudogene. This CDR3 is 16 amino acids long. Written as DNA, the CDR3 is TGTGCCAGCAGCAAAGGGCCTAGCGGGAGAGCAGATACGCAGTATTTT. It translates to CASSKGPSGRADTQYF.

The chain links TRBV28 to TRBJ1-5; D is unresolved. The V end was cut by 5 bases, the J end by 6 bases, with 11 bases between. The CDR3 spans 13 residues. Germline CDR1 MDHEN, CDR2 SYDVKM. CDR3 DNA sequence: TGTGCCAGCAGTCTGGCAGGAGGTCAGCCCCAGCATTTT. Translating gives CASSLAGGQPQHF.

This clone was detected only once. The V call is TRBV11-2, the J call TRBJ1-4; 8 bases map to TRBD1. The CDR3 loop spans 14 amino acids. Trimming cost V 5 bases and J 6 bases; bases outside gene matches: 5. Germline CDR1 SGHAT, CDR2 FQNNGV. The CDR3: CASSGNRGDEKLFF. DNA of the CDR3: TGTGCCAGCAGCGGTAACAGGGGGGATGAAAAACTGTTTTTT.

The chain combines TRBV7-9 with TRBJ1-2; 8 bases map to TRBD1. The CDR3 totals 15 residues. CDR1 and CDR2 (germline): SEHNR, FQNEAQ (reference sequence). Losses at the gene ends were 4 bases for V and 5 bases for J; bases not matched to a gene: 9. This CDR3 reads CASSYSGQGLYGYTF. The CDR3 DNA reads TGTGCCAGCAGCTATAGCGGACAGGGCCTTTATGGCTACACCTTC.

J is TRBJ2-5 and V is TRBV5-8; D unclear. The CDR3 sequence is 15 residues long. V was clipped by 0 bases and J by 2 bases, with 11 bases between them. Germline CDR1 and CDR2: SGHTS and YDEGEE. The CDR3, as DNA: TGTGCCAGCAGCTTGGGATCAGTGGCTCAAGAGACCCAGTACTTC. Its protein product is CASSLGSVAQETQYF.

The rearrangement links TRBV28 to TRBJ1-1; no clear D. Trimming pared 2 bases from V and 4 bases from J, leaving 11 bases between. Germline V gene data show CDR1 as MDHEN and CDR2 as SYDVKM. This CDR3 comprises 14 residues. The CDR3 protein is CASSLPGSGTEAFF. The CDR3 DNA follows: TGTGCCAGCAGTTTACCGGGGTCGGGCACTGAAGCTTTCTTT.

Remarks on this clone: One junction end does not reproduce the germline sequence, and a read error may be involved. This chain links TRBV4-1 with TRBJ2-3; possible D gene TRBD2, 5 bases. CDR1 is MGHRA, CDR2 YSYEKL, per germline. CDR3 length: 14 amino acids. The DNA for the CDR3 is TGCGCCAGCAGCCGTCAGCGGAGCACAGATGCGCAGTATTTT. It codes for CASSRQRSTDAQYF.

The chain links TRBV18 to TRBJ1-4, with 7 bases identical to TRBD1. J lost 10 bases, V lost 2 bases, and 10 bases had no gene match. This CDR3 comprises 15 residues. Looked up from germline, CDR1 is KGHSH and CDR2 is LQKENI. The DNA for the CDR3 is TGTGCCAGCTCACCAAATACGGGACAGTTGGCAAAACTGTTTTTT. Translated, it gives CASSPNTGQLAKLFF. Filled out from reference TRBV18 and TRBJ1-4, the complete variable domain reads NAGVMQNPRHLVRRRGQEARLRCSPMKGHSHVYWYRQLPEEGLKFMVYLQKENIIDESGMPKERFSAEFPKEGPSILRIQQVVRGDSAAYFCASSPNTGQLAKLFFGSGTQLSVL.

The chain has TRBV6-5 and TRBJ2-1; 11 bases match TRBD2. Germline CDR1 MNHEY, CDR2 SVGAGI. The CDR3 is made up of 15 amino acids. V shed 5 bases and J 8 bases; nucleotides not matched to a gene: 8. CDR3 sequence: CASSRGTSGRDEQFF. Here the CDR3 DNA reads TGTGCCAGCAGTCGTGGGACTAGCGGACGGGATGAGCAGTTCTTC.

This clone occurred a few times. The chain joins TRBV7-8 to TRBJ1-1, with a tentative D call TRBD1 (5 bases). CDR1 is SGHVS, CDR2 FQNEAQ, per germline. V lost 5 bases to trimming and J lost 7 bases, with 14 bases between them. The CDR3 covers 13 residues. The CDR3 reads CASSGMGGYEAFF. The DNA for the CDR3 is TGTGCCAGCAGCGGGATGGGGGGGTATGAAGCTTTCTTT.

The rearrangement joins TRBV7-9 to TRBJ2-7, with TRBD2 identical over 7 bases. J gave up 2 bases and V 5 bases, and 6 bases lay outside the gene matches. The CDR3 runs to 14 residues. Germline assignment: CDR1 SEHNR and CDR2 FQNEAQ (reference sequence). CDR3 sequence (DNA): TGTGCCAGCAGCCGGGGGGAGAGGACCTACGAGCAGTACTTC. Its translation is CASSRGERTYEQYF.

There are a few counts of this clone. V and J are TRBV5-8 and TRBJ2-7; maybe TRBD2 (6 bases). The CDR3 is 14 residues long. CDR1 and CDR2 (germline): SGHTS, YDEGEE. Trimming took 4 bases from V and 3 from J, leaving 14 bases between them. DNA of the CDR3: TGTGCCAGCAGCCGAATGGGAGGCGGCTACGAGCAGTACTTC. Amino acid sequence: CASSRMGGGYEQYF.

The CDR3 loop is CASSFMAPGANVLTF. The CDR3 region has the DNA TGTGCCAGCAGTTTTATGGCCCCTGGGGCCAACGTCCTGACTTTC. V usage is TRBV28 and J usage is TRBJ2-6, with D unclear. The ends were cut back, 3 bases at V and 2 bases at J, with 8 bases in the middle. Germline assignment: CDR1 MDHEN and CDR2 SYDVKM. The CDR3 loop spans 15 amino acids.

In its sample, this clone was seen once. The genes are TRBV5-1 and TRBJ2-3; tentative D call: TRBD2 (6 bases). Germline values: CDR1 SGHRS, CDR2 YFSETQ. V was shortened by 2 bases and J by 3 bases, with 13 bases between the two germline ends. The CDR3 is 15 amino acids. The CDR3 DNA reads as TGCGCCAGCAGCTTAGGCGGGATTAATACAGATACGCAGTATTTT. Translating gives CASSLGGINTDTQYF.

The chain uses TRBV29-1 and TRBJ2-3; 7 nucleotides match TRBD2. This CDR3 has 12 residues. CDR1 SQVTM and CDR2 ANQGSEA come from the germline V gene. Trimming cost V 5 bases and J 4 bases; bases outside gene matches: 3. CDR3 nucleotides: TGCAGCGTTCAGCGGGATGCAGATACGCAGTATTTT. Protein sequence: CSVQRDADTQYF.

The J gene is TRBJ1-2, the V gene TRBV27; D possibly corresponds to TRBD1 (5 bases). V was cut by 6 bases and J by 7 bases, with 12 bases left in between. This CDR3 spans 12 amino acids. The germline V gene has CDR1 MNHEY and CDR2 SMNVEV (reference sequence). The CDR3, as DNA: TGTGCCAGCAGCCTAAGGGGTTTTGGCTACACCTTC. This translates into CASSLRGFGYTF.

This sequence joins TRBV11-2 and TRBJ2-7; D unresolved. The V end was cut by 3 bases, the J end by 9 bases, with 9 bases between. The V gene's germline CDR1 is SGHAT and CDR2 FQNNGV. The CDR3 sequence is 11 residues long. The CDR3 sequence: CASSFGQVQYF. CDR3 bases: TGTGCCAGCAGCTTCGGCCAGGTGCAGTACTTC.

CDR3 DNA sequence: TGTGCCAGCAGCTTAGCGATACAGAACACTGAAGCTTTCTTT. Amino acids: CASSLAIQNTEAFF. The chain combines TRBV11-2 with TRBJ1-1; D is uncertain. Trimming cost V 1 base and J 1 base, with 7 bases left between them. Germline V CDR1 and CDR2: SGHAT, FQNNGV. CDR3 size: 14 residues.

The chain carries TRBV6-1 and TRBJ1-1; D possibly corresponds to TRBD1 (6 bases). Per germline, CDR1 MNHNS and CDR2 SASEGT. Trimming stripped 1 base from V and 6 bases from J, with 15 bases between. The CDR3 has 15 residues. In nucleotides, the CDR3 is TGTGCCAGCAGTGAAGGAGGTCGACAGGAGCCTGAAGCTTTCTTT. This translates into CASSEGGRQEPEAFF.

The chain is built from TRBV30 and TRBJ1-1; the match to TRBD1 covers 8 bases. Germline V gene lookup returns CDR1 GTSNPN and CDR2 SVGIG (reference sequence). J lost 4 bases, V lost 5 bases, and 3 bases had no gene match. The CDR3 sequence is 12 residues long. The chain's CDR3 is CAWGTGGTEAFF. CDR3 coding DNA: TGTGCCTGGGGAACAGGGGGCACTGAAGCTTTCTTT.

The CDR3, as DNA: TGCGCCAGCAGCTTGGGGCTAGTTCGTGACACCGGGGAGCTGTTTTTT. Protein sequence: CASSLGLVRDTGELFF. This chain connects TRBV5-1 to TRBJ2-2; no firm D call. CDR1 is SGHRS and CDR2 is YFSETQ in the germline V gene. The CDR3 sequence is 16 residues long. Trimming removed 0 bases at V and 3 bases at J, with 12 bases between.

A note on this clone: One junction end disagrees with the germline gene, perhaps due to a read error. V gene TRBV7-9 combines with J gene TRBJ2-7; D uncertain. This CDR3 region has 16 residues. CDR1 is SEHNR, CDR2 FQNEAQ, per germline (reference sequence). In nucleotides, the CDR3 is TGTTCCAGCAGCTTATCCCATGATGTGGCTGCTTACGAGCAGTACTTC. The encoded protein is CSSSLSHDVAAYEQYF.

The chain recombines TRBV7-9 with TRBJ2-1; maybe TRBD2 (7 bases). Germline V CDR1 and CDR2: SEHNR, FQNEAQ (reference sequence). The CDR3 runs 16 residues. With 5 bases removed from V and 8 bases from J, the gap between germline ends came to 22 bases. CDR3 protein: CASSPLGAGVGYEQFF. The DNA for the CDR3 is TGTGCCAGCAGCCCCCTGGGGGCGGGAGTTGGGTATGAGCAGTTCTTC. Using reference TRBV7-9 and TRBJ2-1 for the parts outside the CDR3, the full variable domain is DTGVSQNPRHKITKRGQNVTFRCDPISEHNRLYWYRQTLGQGPEFLTYFQNEAQLEKSRLLSDRFSAERPKGSFSTLEIQRTEQGDSAMYLCASSPLGAGVGYEQFFGPGTRLTVL.